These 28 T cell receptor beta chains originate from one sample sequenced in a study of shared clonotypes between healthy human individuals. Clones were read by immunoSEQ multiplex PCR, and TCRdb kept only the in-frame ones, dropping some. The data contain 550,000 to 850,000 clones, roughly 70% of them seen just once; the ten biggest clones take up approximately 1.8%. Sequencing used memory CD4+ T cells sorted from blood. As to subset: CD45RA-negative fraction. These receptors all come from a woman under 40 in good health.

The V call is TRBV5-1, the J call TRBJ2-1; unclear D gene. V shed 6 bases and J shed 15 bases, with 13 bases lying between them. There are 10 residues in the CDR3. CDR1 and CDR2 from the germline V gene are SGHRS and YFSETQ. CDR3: CASMGPRRFF. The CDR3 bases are TGCGCCAGCATGGGCCCTAGGCGGTTCTTC.

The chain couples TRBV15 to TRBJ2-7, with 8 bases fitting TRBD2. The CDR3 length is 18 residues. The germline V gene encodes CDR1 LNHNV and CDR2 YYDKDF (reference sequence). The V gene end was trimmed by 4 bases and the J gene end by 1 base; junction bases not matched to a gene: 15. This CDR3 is CATSKIRGDGRGSYEQYF. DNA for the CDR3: TGTGCCACCAGCAAGATCAGAGGGGACGGGAGGGGTTCCTACGAGCAGTACTTC.

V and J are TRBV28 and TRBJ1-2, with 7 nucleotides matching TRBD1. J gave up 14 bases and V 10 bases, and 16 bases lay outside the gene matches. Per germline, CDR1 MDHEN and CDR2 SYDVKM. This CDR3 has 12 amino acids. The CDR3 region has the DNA TGTGCCAACTCGGGGCGGACAGGCTCAGGGACCTTC. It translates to CANSGRTGSGTF.

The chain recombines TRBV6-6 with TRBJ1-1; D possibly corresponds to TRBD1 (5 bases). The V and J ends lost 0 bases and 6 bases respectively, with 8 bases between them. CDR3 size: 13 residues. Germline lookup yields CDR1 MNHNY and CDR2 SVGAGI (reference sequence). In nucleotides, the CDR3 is TGTGCCAGCAGTTACTCCGACAGCCCTGAAGCTTTCTTT. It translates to CASSYSDSPEAFF.

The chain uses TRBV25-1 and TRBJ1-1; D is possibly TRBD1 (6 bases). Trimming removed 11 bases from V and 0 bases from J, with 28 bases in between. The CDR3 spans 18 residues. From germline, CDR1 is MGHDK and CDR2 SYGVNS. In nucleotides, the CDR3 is TGTGCCCTCCAATGTACTGGGACAAGATTACTCATGAACACTGAAGCTTTCTTT. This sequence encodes CALQCTGTRLLMNTEAFF. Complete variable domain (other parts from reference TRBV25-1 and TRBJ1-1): EADIYQTPRYLVIGTGKKITLECSQTMGHDKMYWYQQDPGMELHLIHYSYGVNSTEKGDLSSESTVSRIRTEHFPLTLESARPSHTSQYLCALQCTGTRLLMNTEAFFGQGTRLTVV.

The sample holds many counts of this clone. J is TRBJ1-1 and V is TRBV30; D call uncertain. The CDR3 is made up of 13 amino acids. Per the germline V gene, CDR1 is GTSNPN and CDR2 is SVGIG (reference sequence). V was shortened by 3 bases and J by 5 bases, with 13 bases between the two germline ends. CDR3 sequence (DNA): TGTGCCTGGAGATCGAGGGTTTGGACTGAAGCTTTCTTT. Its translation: CAWRSRVWTEAFF.

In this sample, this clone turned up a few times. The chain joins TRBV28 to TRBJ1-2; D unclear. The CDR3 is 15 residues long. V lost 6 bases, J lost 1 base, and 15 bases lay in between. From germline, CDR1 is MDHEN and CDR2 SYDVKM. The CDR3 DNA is TGTGCCAGCAGCCTCGGCAGGCACCTTAACTATGGCTACACCTTC. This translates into CASSLGRHLNYGYTF.

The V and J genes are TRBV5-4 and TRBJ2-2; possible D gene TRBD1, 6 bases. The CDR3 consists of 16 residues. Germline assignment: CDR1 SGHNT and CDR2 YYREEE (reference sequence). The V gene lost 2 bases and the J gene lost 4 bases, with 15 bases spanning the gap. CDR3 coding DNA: TGTGCCAGCAGCTTAGGGACACCGACACCCACCGGGGAGCTGTTTTTT. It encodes CASSLGTPTPTGELFF.

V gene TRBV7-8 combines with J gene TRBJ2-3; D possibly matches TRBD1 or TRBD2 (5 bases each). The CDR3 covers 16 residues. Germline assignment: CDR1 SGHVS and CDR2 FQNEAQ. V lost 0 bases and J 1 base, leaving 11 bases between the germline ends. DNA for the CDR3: TGTGCCAGCAGCTTAGCCGGGGCAGGACGCACAGATACGCAGTATTTT. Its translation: CASSLAGAGRTDTQYF.

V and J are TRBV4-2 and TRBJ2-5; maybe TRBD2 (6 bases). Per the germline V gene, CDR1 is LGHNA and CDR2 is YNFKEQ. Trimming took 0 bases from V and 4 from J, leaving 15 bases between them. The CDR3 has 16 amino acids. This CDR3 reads CASSQEGTQGGETQYF. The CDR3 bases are TGTGCCAGCAGCCAAGAAGGGACGCAGGGAGGAGAGACCCAGTACTTC.

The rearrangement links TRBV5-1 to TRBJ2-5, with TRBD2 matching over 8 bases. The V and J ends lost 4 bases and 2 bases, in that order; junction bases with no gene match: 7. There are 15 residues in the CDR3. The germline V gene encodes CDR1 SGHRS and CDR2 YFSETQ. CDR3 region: CASSRRAGDQETQYF. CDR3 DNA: TGCGCCAGCAGCCGGCGAGCGGGAGATCAAGAGACCCAGTACTTC.

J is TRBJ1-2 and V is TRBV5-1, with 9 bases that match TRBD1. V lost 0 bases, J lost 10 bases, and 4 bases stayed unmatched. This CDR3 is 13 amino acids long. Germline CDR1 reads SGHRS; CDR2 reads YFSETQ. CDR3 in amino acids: CASSLGTGEVYTF. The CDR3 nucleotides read TGCGCCAGCAGCTTGGGGACAGGGGAAGTCTACACCTTC.

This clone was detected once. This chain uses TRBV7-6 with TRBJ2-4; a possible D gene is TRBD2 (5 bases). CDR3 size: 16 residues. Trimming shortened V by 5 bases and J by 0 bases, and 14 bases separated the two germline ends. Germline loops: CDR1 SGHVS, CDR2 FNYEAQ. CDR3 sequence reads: CASSPPQRLAKNIQYF. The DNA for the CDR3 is TGTGCCAGCAGCCCCCCGCAGCGGCTAGCCAAAAACATTCAGTACTTC.

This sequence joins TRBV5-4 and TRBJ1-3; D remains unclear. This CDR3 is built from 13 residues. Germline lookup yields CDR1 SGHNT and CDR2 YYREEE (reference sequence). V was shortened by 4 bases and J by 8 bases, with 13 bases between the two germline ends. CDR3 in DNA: TGTGCCAGCAGCCAGAATTCTGGGGACACCATATATTTT. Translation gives CASSQNSGDTIYF. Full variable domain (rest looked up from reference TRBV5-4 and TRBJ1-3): ETGVTQSPTHLIKTRGQQVTLRCSSQSGHNTVSWYQQALGQGPQFIFQYYREEENGRGNFPPRFSGLQFPNYSSELNVNALELDDSALYLCASSQNSGDTIYFGEGSWLTVV.

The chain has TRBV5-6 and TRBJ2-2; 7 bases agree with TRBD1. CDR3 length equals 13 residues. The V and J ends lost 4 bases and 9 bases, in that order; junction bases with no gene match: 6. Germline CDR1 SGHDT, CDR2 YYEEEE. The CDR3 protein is CASSRYRGRELFF. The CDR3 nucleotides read TGTGCCAGCAGCCGGTACAGGGGCCGGGAGCTGTTTTTT.

Written as DNA, the CDR3 is TGTGCCAGAAGCTTGGTTATAGGACTACTACCAAGACACACAGATACGCAGTATTTT. It translates to CARSLVIGLLPRHTDTQYF. V gene TRBV5-3 combines with J gene TRBJ2-3; possible D gene TRBD2, 6 bases. TRBV5-3 is recorded as an ORF, its role being uncertain. This CDR3 comprises 19 residues. V was pared by 0 bases and J by 2 bases, with 22 bases between.

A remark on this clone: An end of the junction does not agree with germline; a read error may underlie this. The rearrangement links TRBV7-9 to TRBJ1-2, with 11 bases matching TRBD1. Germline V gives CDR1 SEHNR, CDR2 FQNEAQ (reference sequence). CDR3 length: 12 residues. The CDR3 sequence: CASSWTGGSLLF. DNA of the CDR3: TGTGCCAGCAGCTGGACAGGGGGCTCCCTCCTTTTC.

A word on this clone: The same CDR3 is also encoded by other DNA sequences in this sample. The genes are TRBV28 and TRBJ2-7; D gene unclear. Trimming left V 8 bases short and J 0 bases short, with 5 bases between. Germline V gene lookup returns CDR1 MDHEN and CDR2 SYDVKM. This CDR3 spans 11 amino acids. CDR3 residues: CASGYSYEQYF. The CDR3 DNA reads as TGTGCCAGCGGGTACTCCTACGAGCAGTACTTC.

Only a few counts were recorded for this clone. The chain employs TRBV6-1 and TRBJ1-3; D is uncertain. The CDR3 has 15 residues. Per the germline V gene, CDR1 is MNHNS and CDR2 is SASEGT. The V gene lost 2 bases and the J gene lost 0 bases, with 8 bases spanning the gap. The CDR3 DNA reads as TGTGCCAGCAGTGAAAGGCTGGACTCTGGAAACACCATATATTTT. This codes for CASSERLDSGNTIYF.

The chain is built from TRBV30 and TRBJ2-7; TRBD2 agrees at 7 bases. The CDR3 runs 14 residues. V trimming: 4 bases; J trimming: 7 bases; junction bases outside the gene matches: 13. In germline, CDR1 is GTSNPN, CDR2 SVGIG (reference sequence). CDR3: CAWTSLGLYSEQYF. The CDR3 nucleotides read TGTGCCTGGACCTCTTTGGGACTATACTCGGAGCAGTACTTC.

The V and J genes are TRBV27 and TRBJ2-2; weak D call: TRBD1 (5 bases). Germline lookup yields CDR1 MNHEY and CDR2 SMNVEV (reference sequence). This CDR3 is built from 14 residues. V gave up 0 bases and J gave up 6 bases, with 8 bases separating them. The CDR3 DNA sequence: TGTGCCAGCAGTTTATCAGGGGCTCCCGGGGAGCTGTTTTTT. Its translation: CASSLSGAPGELFF.

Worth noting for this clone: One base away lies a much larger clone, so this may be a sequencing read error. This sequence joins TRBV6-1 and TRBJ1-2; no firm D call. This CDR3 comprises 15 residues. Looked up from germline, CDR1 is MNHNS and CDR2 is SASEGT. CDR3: CASSEYGRTNYGYIF. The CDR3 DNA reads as TGTGCCAGCAGTGAATACGGCCGCACTAACTATGGCTACATCTTC.

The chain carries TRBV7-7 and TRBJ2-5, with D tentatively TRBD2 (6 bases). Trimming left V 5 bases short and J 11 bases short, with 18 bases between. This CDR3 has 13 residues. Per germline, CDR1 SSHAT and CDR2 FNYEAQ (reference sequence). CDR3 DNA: TGTGCCAGCAGCCGGGACCGGGAGAGAGAGCAGTACTTC. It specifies CASSRDREREQYF.

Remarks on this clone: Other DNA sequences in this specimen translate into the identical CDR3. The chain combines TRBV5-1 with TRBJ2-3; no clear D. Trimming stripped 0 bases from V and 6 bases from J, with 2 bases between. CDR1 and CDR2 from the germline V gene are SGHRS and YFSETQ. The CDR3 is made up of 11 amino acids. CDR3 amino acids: CASSLEDTQYF. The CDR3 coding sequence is TGCGCCAGCAGCTTGGAGGATACGCAGTATTTT.

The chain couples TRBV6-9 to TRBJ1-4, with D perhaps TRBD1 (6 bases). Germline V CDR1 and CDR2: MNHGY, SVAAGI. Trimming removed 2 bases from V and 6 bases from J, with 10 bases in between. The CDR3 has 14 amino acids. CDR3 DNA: TGTGCCAGCAGTTATGGGGGCTGGGATGAAAAACTGTTTTTT. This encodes CASSYGGWDEKLFF.

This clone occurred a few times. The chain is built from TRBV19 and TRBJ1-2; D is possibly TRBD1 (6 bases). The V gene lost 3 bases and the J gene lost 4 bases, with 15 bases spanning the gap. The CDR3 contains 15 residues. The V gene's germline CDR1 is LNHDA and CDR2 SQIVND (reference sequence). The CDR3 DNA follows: TGTGCCAGTAGTATTATGGACAGAGGTGGCTATGGCTACACCTTC. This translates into CASSIMDRGGYGYTF.

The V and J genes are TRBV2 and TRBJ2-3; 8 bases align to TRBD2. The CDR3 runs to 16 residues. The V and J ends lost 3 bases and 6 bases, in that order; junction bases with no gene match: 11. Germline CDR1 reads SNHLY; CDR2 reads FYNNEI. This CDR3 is CASSDWGSGIADTQYF. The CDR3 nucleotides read TGTGCCAGCAGTGACTGGGGTAGCGGGATAGCGGATACGCAGTATTTT.

The DNA for the CDR3 is TGTGCCAGCGTATCTCTCCTAGGGGTAGGAAACACCATATATTTT. Translation gives CASVSLLGVGNTIYF. The chain recombines TRBV6-6 with TRBJ1-3, with D possibly being TRBD1 (5 bases). The germline V and J ends were trimmed by 8 bases and 4 bases, with 18 bases remaining between them. The CDR3 is 15 amino acids. CDR1 is MNHNY and CDR2 is SVGAGI in the germline V gene (reference sequence).